This TCR beta chain was identified in a study of blood T cells in healthy people across ages. Points from the study as a whole: TCR beta diversity tracked closely with naive T cell percentage.

CDR3 length: 21 residues. In germline, CDR1 is SGHVS, CDR2 FNYEAQ. Germline trimming cut 0 bases from V and 0 bases from J; bases unmatched to any gene: 9. Each sample yielded at least 6 micrograms of PBMC total RNA. It was with a sample-barcoded 5' primer and a J-beta primer mix that a second PCR of roughly 7 to 12 cycles was run. Each cDNA molecule, via a template-switch adaptor with 12 random nucleotides, was tagged. TCRdb redid the calling of the 5' RACE reads with MiXCR, one entry per CDR3 protein. The table includes about 650,000 distinct CDR3 sequences, 32% detected once. There are many counts of this clonotype. Its target is not known.

The clonotype originates from a woman of 80 years or more in good health. Sequencing was carried out using blood. The chain links TRBV7-6 to TRBJ2-1; 15 bases are shared with TRBD2. The CDR3 DNA is TGTGCCAGCAGCTTAGCTCCAACCGGGACTAGCGGGGGGAGCTCCTACAATGAGCAGTTCTTC. Translating gives CASSLAPTGTSGGSSYNEQFF. The full variable domain, in which reference TRBV7-6 and TRBJ2-1 provide the parts outside the CDR3, is GAGVSQSPRYKVTKRGQDVALRCDPISGHVSLYWYRQALGQGPEFLTYFNYEAQQDKSGLPNDRFSAERPEGSISTLTIQRTEQRDSAMYRCASSLAPTGTSGGSSYNEQFFGPGTRLTVL.